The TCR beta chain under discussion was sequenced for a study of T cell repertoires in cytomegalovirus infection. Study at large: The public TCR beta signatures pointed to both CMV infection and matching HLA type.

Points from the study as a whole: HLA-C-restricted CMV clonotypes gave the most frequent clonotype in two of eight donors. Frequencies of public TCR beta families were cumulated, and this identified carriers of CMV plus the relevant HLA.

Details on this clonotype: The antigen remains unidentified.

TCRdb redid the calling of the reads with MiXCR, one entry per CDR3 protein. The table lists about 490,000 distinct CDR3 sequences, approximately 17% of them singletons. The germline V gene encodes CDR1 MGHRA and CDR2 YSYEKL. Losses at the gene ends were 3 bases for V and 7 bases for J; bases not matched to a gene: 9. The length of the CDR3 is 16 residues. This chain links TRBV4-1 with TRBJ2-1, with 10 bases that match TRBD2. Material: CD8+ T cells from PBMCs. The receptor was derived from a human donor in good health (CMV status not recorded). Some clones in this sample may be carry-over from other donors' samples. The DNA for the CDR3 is TGCGCCAGCAGCCATCCGGCTAGCGGGAGTGAAAATGAGCAGTTCTTC. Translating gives CASSHPASGSENEQFF.